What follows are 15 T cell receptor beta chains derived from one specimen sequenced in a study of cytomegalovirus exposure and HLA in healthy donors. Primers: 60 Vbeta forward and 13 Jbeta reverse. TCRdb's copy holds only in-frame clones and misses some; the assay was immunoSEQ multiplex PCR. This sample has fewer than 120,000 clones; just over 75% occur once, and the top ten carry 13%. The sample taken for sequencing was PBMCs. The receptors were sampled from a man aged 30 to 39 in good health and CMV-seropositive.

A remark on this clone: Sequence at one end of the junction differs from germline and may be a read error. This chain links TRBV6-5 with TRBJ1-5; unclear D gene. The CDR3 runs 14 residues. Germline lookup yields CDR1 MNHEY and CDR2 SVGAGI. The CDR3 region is CASSRSGINQPQHF. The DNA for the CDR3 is TGTGCAAGCAGTAGGTCAGGCATCAATCAGCCCCAGCATTTT.

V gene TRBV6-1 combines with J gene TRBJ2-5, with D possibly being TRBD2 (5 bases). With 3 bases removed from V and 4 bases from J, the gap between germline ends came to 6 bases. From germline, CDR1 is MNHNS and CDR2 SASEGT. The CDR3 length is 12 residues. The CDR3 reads CASSDRGETQYF. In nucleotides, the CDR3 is TGTGCCAGCAGTGATCGGGGAGAGACCCAGTACTTC.

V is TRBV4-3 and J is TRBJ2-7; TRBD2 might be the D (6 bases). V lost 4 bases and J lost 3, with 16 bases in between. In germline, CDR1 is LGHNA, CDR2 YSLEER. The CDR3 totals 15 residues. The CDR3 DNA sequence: TGCGCCAGCAGCCCTACCCTCCCGGGGGACTACGAGCAGTACTTC. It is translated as CASSPTLPGDYEQYF.

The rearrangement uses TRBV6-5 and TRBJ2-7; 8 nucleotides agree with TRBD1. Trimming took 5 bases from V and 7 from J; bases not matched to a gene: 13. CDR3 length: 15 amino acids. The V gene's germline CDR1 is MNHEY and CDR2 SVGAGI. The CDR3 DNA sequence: TGTGCCAGCAGTCCCCTGGGACAGGCCCTTATGGAGCAGTACTTC. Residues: CASSPLGQALMEQYF.

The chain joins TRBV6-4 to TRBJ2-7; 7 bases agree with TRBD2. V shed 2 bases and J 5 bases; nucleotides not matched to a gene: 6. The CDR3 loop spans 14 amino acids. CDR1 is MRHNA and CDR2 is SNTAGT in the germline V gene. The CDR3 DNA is TGTGCCAGCAGTGACCGCGGGGGTTCCGACGAGCAGTACTTC. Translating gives CASSDRGGSDEQYF.

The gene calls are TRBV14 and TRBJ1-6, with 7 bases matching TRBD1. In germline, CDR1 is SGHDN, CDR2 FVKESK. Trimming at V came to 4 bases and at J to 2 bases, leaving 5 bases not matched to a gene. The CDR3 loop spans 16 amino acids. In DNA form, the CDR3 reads TGTGCCAGCAGCCTTCAGGGGGGAACCTATAATTCACCCCTCCACTTT. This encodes CASSLQGGTYNSPLHF.

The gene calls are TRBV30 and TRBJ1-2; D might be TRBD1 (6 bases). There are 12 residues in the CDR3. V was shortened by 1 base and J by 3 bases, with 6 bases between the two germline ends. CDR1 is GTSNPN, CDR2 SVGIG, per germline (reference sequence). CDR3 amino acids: CAWSGTDYGYTF. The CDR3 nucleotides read TGTGCCTGGAGTGGGACAGACTATGGCTACACCTTC.

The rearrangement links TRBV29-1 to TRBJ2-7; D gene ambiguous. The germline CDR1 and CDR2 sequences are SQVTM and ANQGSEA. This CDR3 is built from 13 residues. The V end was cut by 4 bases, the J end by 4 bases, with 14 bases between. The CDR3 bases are TGCAGCGTTGTAACTCAGGCTGGGTACGAGCAGTACTTC. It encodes CSVVTQAGYEQYF.

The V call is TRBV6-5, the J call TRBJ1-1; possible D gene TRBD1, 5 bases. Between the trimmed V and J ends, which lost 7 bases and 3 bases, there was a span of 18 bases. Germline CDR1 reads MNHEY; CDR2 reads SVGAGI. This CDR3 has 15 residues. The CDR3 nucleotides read TGTGCCAGCACCCCTGGGGGGGTTCCGGACACTGAAGCTTTCTTT. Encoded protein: CASTPGGVPDTEAFF.

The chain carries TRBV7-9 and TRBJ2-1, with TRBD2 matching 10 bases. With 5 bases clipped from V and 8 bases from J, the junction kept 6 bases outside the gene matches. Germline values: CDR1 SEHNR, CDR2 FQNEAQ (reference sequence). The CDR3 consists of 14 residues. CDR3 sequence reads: CASSLSGGADEQFF. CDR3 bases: TGTGCCAGCAGCCTAAGCGGGGGGGCCGATGAGCAGTTCTTC.

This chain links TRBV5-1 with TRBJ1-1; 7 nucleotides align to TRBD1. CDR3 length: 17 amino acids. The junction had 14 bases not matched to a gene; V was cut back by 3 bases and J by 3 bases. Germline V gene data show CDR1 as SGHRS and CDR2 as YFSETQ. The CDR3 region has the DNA TGCGCCAGCAGCTCATTCCCCACGCGGACAGGCCACACTGAAGCTTTCTTT. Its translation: CASSSFPTRTGHTEAFF.

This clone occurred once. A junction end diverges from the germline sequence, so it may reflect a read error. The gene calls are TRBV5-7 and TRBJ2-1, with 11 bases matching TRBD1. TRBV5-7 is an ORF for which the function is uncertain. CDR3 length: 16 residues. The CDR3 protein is CASSLIPGTGGNEQLF. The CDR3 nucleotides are TGTGCCAGCAGCTTGATTCCCGGGACAGGGGGGAATGAGCAGCTCTTC.

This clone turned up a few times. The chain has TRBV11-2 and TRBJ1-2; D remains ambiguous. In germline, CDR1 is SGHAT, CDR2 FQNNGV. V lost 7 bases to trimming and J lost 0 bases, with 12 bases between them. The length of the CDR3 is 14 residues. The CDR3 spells CASTPGGSNYGYTF. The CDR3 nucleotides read TGTGCCAGCACCCCTGGCGGTTCTAACTATGGCTACACCTTC.

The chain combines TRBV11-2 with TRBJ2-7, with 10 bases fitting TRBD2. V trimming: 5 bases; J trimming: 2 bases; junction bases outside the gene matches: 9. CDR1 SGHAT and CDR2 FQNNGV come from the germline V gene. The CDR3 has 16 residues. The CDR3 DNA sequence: TGTGCCAGCAGCCTGAGTAGCGGGGGGACCGCCTACGAGCAGTACTTC. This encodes CASSLSSGGTAYEQYF.

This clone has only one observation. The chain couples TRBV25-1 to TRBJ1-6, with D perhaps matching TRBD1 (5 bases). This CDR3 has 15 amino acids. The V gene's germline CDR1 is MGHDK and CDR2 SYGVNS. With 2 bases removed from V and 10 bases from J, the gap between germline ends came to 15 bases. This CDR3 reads CASSEAGRVRSPLHF. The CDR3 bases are TGTGCCAGCAGTGAAGCAGGGAGGGTAAGGTCACCCCTCCACTTT.